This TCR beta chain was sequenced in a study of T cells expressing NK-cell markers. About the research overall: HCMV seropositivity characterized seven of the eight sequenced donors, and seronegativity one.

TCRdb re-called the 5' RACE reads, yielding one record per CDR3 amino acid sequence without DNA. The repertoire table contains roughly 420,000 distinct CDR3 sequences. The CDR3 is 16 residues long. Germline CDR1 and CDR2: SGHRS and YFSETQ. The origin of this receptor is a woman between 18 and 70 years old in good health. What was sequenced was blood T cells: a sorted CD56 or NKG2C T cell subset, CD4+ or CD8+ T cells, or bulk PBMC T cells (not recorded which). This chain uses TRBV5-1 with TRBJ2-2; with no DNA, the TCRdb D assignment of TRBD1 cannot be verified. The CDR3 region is CASSNRDRGRVGELFF.